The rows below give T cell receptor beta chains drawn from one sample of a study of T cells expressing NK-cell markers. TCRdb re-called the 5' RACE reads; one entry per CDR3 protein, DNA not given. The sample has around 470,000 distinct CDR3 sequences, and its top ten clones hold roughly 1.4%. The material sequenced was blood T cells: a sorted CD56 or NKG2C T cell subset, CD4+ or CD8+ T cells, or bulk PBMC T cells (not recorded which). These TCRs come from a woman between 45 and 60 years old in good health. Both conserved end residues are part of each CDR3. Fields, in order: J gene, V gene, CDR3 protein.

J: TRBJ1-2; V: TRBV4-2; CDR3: CASSQESGYTF
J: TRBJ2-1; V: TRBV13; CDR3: CASSPGDNPVPDNEQFF
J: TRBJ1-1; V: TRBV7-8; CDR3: CASSYHGGSGTEAFF
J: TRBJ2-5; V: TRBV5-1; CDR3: CASSLLSSASGRETQYF
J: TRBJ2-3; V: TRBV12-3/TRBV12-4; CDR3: CASSPSRAPSDTQYF
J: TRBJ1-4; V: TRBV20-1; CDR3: CSARDTPATNEKLFF
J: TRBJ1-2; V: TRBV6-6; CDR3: CASSYANNMGYTF
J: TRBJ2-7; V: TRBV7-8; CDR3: CASSRGYAEQYF
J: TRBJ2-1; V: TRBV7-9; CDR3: CASSPPRRTGGHEQFF
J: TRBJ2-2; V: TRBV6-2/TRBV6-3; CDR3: CASSYPETLGSDTGELFF
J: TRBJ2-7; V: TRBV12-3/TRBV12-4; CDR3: CASSFGTSGHYEQYF
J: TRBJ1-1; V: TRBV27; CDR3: CASSFKYRGRNTEAFF
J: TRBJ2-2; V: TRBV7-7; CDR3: CASSLDTSNTGELFF
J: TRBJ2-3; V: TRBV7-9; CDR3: CASSFGGRADTQYF
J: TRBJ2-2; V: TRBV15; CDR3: CATSRGGREAGELFF
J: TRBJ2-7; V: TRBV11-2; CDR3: CASSLDGAREQYF
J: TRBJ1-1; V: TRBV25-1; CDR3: CASSARTGAYTEAFF
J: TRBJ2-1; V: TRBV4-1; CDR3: CASSQDLARNEQFF
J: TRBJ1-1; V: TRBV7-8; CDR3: CASSQDRNTEAFF
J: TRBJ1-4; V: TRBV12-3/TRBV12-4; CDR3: CASSPPGISGNEKLFF
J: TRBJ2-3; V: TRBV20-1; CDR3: CSASASGPSTDTQYF
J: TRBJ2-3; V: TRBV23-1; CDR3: CASSPPGLKVADTQYF
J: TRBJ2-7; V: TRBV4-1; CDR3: CASSQGVPGALSPYEQYF
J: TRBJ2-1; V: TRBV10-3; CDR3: CAISDPRREGGHEQFF
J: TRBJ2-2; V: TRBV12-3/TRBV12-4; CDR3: CASSLAPTGELFF
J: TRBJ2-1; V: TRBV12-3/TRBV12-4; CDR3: CASSPRGAGGNEQFF
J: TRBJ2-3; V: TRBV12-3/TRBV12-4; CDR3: CASSSRGLAGSHRVPDTQYF
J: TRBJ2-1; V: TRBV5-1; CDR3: CASSPGLAGLTAYNEQFF
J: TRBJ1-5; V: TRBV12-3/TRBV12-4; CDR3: CASSPGGTRLQPQHF
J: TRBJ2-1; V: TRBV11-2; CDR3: CASSAVRGINNEQFF
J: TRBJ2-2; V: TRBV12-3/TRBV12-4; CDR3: CASSFVSGGGELFF
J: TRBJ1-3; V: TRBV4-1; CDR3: CASSQPRTGVSGNTIYF
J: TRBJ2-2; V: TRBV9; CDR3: CASSAVVGGFTGELFF
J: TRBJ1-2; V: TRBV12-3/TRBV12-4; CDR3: CASSPTGGGGYTF
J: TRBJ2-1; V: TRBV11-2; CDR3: CASSPGSSGGNEQFF
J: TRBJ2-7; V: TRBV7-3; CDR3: CASSSRGGGFIYEQYF
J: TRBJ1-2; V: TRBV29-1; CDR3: CSVVGEDGYTF
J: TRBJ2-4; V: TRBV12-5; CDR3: CASGYLLNIQYF
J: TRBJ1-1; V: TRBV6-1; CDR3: CASSRQEGTEAFF
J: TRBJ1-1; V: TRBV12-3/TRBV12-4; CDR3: CASAYQEGRNTEAFF